These 7 T cell receptor beta chains share one sample of origin, sequenced in a study of blood T cell repertoires in COVID-19. TCRdb's table, derived via immunoSEQ multiplex PCR, lists solely in-frame clones and lacks some. The sample yields 65,000 to 95,000 clones, 78% seen once. The sequenced sample was peripheral blood. The receptors derive from a human donor in a cohort sampled during active COVID-19.

The gene calls are TRBV7-2 and TRBJ2-3; D possibly corresponds to TRBD2 (6 bases). The V end was cut by 2 bases, the J end by 0 bases, with 12 bases between. From germline, CDR1 is SGHTA and CDR2 FQGNSA. CDR3 size: 16 residues. The CDR3 DNA follows: TGTGCCAGCAGCTTAAGTGTTGGGACTAGCACAGATACGCAGTATTTT. This gives the protein CASSLSVGTSTDTQYF. Full variable domain (missing parts from reference TRBV7-2 and TRBJ2-3): GAGVSQSPSNKVTEKGKDVELRCDPISGHTALYWYRQSLGQGLEFLIYFQGNSAPDKSGLPSDRFSAERTGGSVSTLTIQRTQQEDSAVYLCASSLSVGTSTDTQYFGPGTRLTVL.

The J gene is TRBJ2-3, the V gene TRBV14; perhaps TRBD1 as D (7 bases). The V end lost 8 bases, the J end lost 0 bases, and 12 bases lay between the germline ends. The V gene's germline CDR1 is SGHDN and CDR2 FVKESK. The CDR3 length is 14 residues. The CDR3 DNA sequence: TGTGCCAGCCAGGGGGGACTTAGCACAGATACGCAGTATTTT. Translation: CASQGGLSTDTQYF.

V is TRBV5-4 and J is TRBJ2-1; 13 positions agree with TRBD2. Germline V lookup: CDR1 SGHNT, CDR2 YYREEE (reference sequence). The CDR3 loop spans 16 amino acids. J gave up 7 bases and V 1 base, and 5 bases lay outside the gene matches. CDR3 protein: CASSLLGLAGTNEQFF. CDR3 nucleotide sequence: TGTGCCAGCAGCTTGCTGGGACTAGCGGGAACTAATGAGCAGTTCTTC.

By share of the sample, this clone is medium-sized. The V gene is TRBV9, the J gene TRBJ2-1; D may be TRBD1 (6 bases). This CDR3 has 14 residues. V lost 4 bases and J 7 bases, leaving 15 bases between the germline ends. CDR1 and CDR2 (germline): SGDLS, YYNGEE. The CDR3 DNA follows: TGTGCCAGCAGCCCGGTTAGGGACATTAATGAGCAGTTCTTC. Translating gives CASSPVRDINEQFF.

This CDR3 is CAWSKLAGDTQYF. The CDR3 DNA sequence: TGTGCCTGGAGTAAACTAGCGGGAGATACGCAGTATTTT. The rearrangement joins TRBV30 to TRBJ2-3; 9 bases are shared with TRBD2. Germline assignment: CDR1 GTSNPN and CDR2 SVGIG (reference sequence). The ends lost 2 bases at V and 5 bases at J; junction bases unmatched: 2. The CDR3 contains 13 residues. The full variable domain, rest sourced from reference TRBV30 and TRBJ2-3, is SQTIHQWPATLVQPVGSPLSLECTVEGTSNPNLYWYRQAAGRGLQLLFYSVGIGQISSEVPQNLSASRPQDRQFILSSKKLLLSDSGFYLCAWSKLAGDTQYFGPGTRLTVL.

The chain combines TRBV6-5 with TRBJ2-1; 8 bases are a match to TRBD1. V shed 6 bases and J 9 bases; nucleotides not matched to a gene: 7. This CDR3 spans 13 amino acids. The germline V gene encodes CDR1 MNHEY and CDR2 SVGAGI. The CDR3: CASSTGTGGEQFF. CDR3 coding DNA: TGTGCCAGCAGCACCGGGACAGGTGGTGAGCAGTTCTTC.

The chain carries TRBV28 and TRBJ1-5; D unresolved. V was shortened by 7 bases and J by 3 bases, with 10 bases between the two germline ends. The CDR3 has 13 residues. Germline assignment: CDR1 MDHEN and CDR2 SYDVKM. The CDR3 loop is CASTTVSNQPQHF. DNA of the CDR3: TGTGCCAGCACAACAGTTTCCAATCAGCCCCAGCATTTT.